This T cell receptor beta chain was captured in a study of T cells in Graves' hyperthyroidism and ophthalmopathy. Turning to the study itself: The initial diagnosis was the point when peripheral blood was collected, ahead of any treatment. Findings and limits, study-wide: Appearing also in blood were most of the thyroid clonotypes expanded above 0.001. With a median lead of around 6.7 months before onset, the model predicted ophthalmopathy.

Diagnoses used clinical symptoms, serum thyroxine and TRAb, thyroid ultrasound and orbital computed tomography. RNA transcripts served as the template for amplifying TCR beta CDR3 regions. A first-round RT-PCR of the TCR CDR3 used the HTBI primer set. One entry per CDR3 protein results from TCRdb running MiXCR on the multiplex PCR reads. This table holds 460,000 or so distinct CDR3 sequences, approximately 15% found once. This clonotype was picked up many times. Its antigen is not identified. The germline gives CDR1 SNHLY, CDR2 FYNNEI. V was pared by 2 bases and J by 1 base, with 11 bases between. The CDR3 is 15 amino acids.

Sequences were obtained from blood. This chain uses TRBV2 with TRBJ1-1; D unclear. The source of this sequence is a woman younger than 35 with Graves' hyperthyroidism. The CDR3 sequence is CASSESPSENTEAFF. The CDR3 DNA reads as TGTGCCAGCAGTGAATCCCCCTCGGAGAACACTGAAGCTTTCTTT. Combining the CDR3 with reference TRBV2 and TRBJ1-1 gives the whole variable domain EPEVTQTPSHQVTQMGQEVILRCVPISNHLYFYWYRQILGQKVEFLVSFYNNEISEKSEIFDDQFSVERPDGSNFTLKIRSTKLEDSAMYFCASSESPSENTEAFFGQGTRLTVV.